This is a list of T cell receptor beta chains from one sample in a study of glioma-infiltrating T cells. TCRdb analysed the multiplex PCR reads with MiXCR anew, one entry per CDR3 protein. Seen here are 300,000 to 450,000 distinct CDR3 sequences, less than 50% observed once, and the top ten hold around 12%. The sample was glioma tissue, nonneoplastic brain tissue, or PBMCs (not recorded which). The source is a human donor with low-grade glioma or glioblastoma, undergoing nonglioma brain surgery, or in good health (not recorded which). Both conserved end residues are part of each CDR3. D genes are given only for firm matches. Clone size appears in some rows only: once, few, many, or a class for an expanded clone.

V,size,J,D,DNA,CDR3
TRBV4-3,few,TRBJ1-2,.,TGCGCCAGCAGCCAACGCTGGACCGACCCTGGCTATGGCTACACCTTC,CASSQRWTDPGYGYTF
TRBV24-1,.,TRBJ2-2,.,TGTGCCACCAGCAACCTAGGACAGTACACCGGGGAGCTGTTTTTT,CATSNLGQYTGELFF
TRBV27,.,TRBJ2-7,TRBD2,TGTGCCAGCAGTTTATGGGGGGGGGTCGCCTACGAGCAGTACTTC,CASSLWGGVAYEQYF
TRBV15,once,TRBJ2-2,TRBD2,TGTGCCACCAGCAGAGATTGGGCTAGCGGGAGTTCGGACGGGGAGCTGTTTTTT,CATSRDWASGSSDGELFF
TRBV4-3,few,TRBJ2-7,TRBD1,TGCGCCAGCAGCCAAGATCTCCTTCGGACAGGAGGCTACGAGCAGTACTTC,CASSQDLLRTGGYEQYF
TRBV11-3,.,TRBJ2-7,.,TGTGCCAGCAGCTCCATGGGGGTGGAAGAGCAGTACTTC,CASSSMGVEEQYF
TRBV14,.,TRBJ2-1,.,TGTGCCAGCAGCCAAGCTGTCTTACAGGGAACCGAGGGGTTCTTC,CASSQAVLQGTEGFF
TRBV6-5,.,TRBJ1-2,.,TGTGCCAGCAGTTTTCTCGGACGGGGCGACTATGGCTGCACCTTC,CASSFLGRGDYGCTF
TRBV28,.,TRBJ2-1,.,TGTGCCAGCAGTAGTATTCAGTACAATGAGCAGTTCTTC,CASSSIQYNEQFF
TRBV12-3/TRBV12-4,.,TRBJ2-2,.,TGTGCCAGCACCCCCGCGAACACCGGGGAGCTGTTTTTT,CASTPANTGELFF
TRBV27,many,TRBJ2-1,.,TGTGCCAGCAGTTCCCTACAGGGATACAATGAGCAGTTCTTC,CASSSLQGYNEQFF
TRBV7-2,.,TRBJ2-1,TRBD1,TGTGCCAGCAGTTTAAAGCGGGACAGGGGGCGCAATGAGCAGTTCTTC,CASSLKRDRGRNEQFF
TRBV20-1,.,TRBJ2-7,TRBD2,TGCAGTGCTTCGATCCGTCAGAGCGGGGGCTACTCCTACGAGCAGTACTTC,CSASIRQSGGYSYEQYF
TRBV20-1,many,TRBJ2-2,TRBD1,TGCAGTGCTAGAGATGGGGGACAGGACACCGGGGAGCTGTTTTTT,CSARDGGQDTGELFF
TRBV28,many,TRBJ1-2,.,TGTGCCAGTAGCATATTGCAAGGCGGAGGTTCCACCTTC,CASSILQGGGSTF
TRBV15,.,TRBJ2-7,.,TGTGCCACCAGCAGAGAAAGAGGAGGCTACGAGCAGTACTTC,CATSRERGGYEQYF
TRBV7-8,few,TRBJ2-1,TRBD2,TGTGCCAGCAGCCGACGGGGACTAGCGGGGGAACGGCGTGAGCAGTTCTTC,CASSRRGLAGERREQFF
TRBV6-6,many,TRBJ1-1,.,TGTGCCAGCAGTTACTCGGAATTTGTGAACACTGAAGCTTTCTTT,CASSYSEFVNTEAFF
TRBV5-1,.,TRBJ1-3,.,TGCGCCAGCAGCGAAAGATCTGGGACAATCTCTGGAAACACCATATATTTT,CASSERSGTISGNTIYF
TRBV7-2,many,TRBJ2-1,TRBD1,TGTGCCAGCAGCCGGACAGGGAATGGTGAGCAGTTCTTC,CASSRTGNGEQFF
TRBV3-1,once,TRBJ1-2,.,TGTGCCAGCAGCCAAGGAGCCCTAATTTATTATGGCTACACCTTC,CASSQGALIYYGYTF
TRBV28,.,TRBJ2-7,TRBD2,TGTGCCAGCAGTCCGCCTAGAGTAGCGGGAGCCTACAATGAGCAGTACTTC,CASSPPRVAGAYNEQYF